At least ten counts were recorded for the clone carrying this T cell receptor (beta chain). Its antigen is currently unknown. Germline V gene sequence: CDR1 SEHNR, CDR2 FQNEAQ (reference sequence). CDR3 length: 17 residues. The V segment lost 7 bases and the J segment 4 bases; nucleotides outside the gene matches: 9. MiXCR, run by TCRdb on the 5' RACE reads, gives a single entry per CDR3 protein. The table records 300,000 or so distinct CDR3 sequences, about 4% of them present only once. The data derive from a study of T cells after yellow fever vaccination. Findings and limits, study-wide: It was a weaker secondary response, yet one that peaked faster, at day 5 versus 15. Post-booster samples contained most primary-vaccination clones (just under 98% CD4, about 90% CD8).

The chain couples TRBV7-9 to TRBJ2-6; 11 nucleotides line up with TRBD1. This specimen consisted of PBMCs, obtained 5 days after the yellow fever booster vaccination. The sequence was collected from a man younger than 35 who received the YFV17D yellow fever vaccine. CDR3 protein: CASTGQGAASGANVLTF. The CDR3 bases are TGTGCCAGCACCGGACAGGGGGCGGCCTCCGGGGCCAACGTCCTGACTTTC.